The source of this T cell receptor (beta chain) is a study of cytomegalovirus exposure and HLA in healthy donors. Study overall: The early release's HLA-typed donors yielded 65 million to 85 million unique TCRs. Genetic ancestry analysis placed about 80% of the 398 donors that were genotyped in the Caucasian-associated cluster.

This clone has just one count. CDR3 length: 17 amino acids. The primer mix had 60 Vbeta and 13 Jbeta primers. Data came from immunoSEQ multiplex PCR; TCRdb stores just in-frame clones and leaves some out. Of fewer than 200,000 clones in the sample, 76% are singletons; the top ten hold around 1.5%. V usage is TRBV21-1 and J usage is TRBJ2-3; TRBD2 is the table's D call, not checked against the DNA. TRBV21-1 is described as a pseudogene. Sequencing was carried out using PBMCs. The TCR was taken from a man aged 60 to 75 in good health and CMV-seronegative. CDR3 in DNA: TGTGCCAGCAGCAAATTGGCGCGGGGGTTAAGCACAGATACGCAGTATTTT. Translating gives CASSKLARGLSTDTQYF.